This T cell receptor (beta chain) came from a study of T cell repertoires in cytomegalovirus infection. Study-wide context: Matching HLA type, along with CMV infection, was indicated by public TCR beta signatures. Notes on the study in general: The cumulative frequency of public TCR beta families distinguished individuals who carried CMV together with the relevant HLA. In two of eight donors, the top clonotype was HLA-C-restricted CMV-specific.

TCRdb reprocessed the reads via MiXCR and lists one record per CDR3 protein. The sample consists of around 310,000 distinct CDR3 sequences, roughly 15% of them appearing once. CDR3 size: 16 residues. Germline assignment: CDR1 SGHVS and CDR2 FQNEAQ. Unmatched junction bases numbered 8, after V lost 2 bases and J lost 4 bases. This clonotype was counted many times. What it binds is not known. This clonotype originated in a human donor in good health (CMV status not recorded). Some clones in this sample may be carry-over from other donors' samples. Sequenced: PBMCs. V and J are TRBV7-8 and TRBJ2-3; TRBD2 matches at 8 bases. CDR3 amino acids: CASSLIGTSLADTQYF. The CDR3 DNA follows: TGTGCCAGCAGCTTAATTGGGACTAGTCTGGCAGATACGCAGTATTTT.